One and the same sample provided the 20 T cell receptor beta chains below, sequenced in a study of cytomegalovirus exposure and HLA in healthy donors. The PCR contained 60 Vbeta and 13 Jbeta primers. Sequenced by immunoSEQ multiplex PCR; TCRdb stores in-frame clones only, minus some. The sample lists 120,000 or so clones; approximately 80% were seen once. Sample: PBMCs. These receptors all stem from a young man in good health and CMV-seropositive.

The chain carries TRBV2 and TRBJ1-2; D unresolved. The CDR3 length is 14 residues. Germline V gives CDR1 SNHLY, CDR2 FYNNEI. V was cut by 5 bases and J by 10 bases, with 20 bases left in between. The CDR3 nucleotides read TGTGCCAGCAGTTACAAGGGCCCAGACGGACTCTACACCTTC. It is translated as CASSYKGPDGLYTF.

The genes are TRBV19 and TRBJ1-1; 8 bases map to TRBD1. This CDR3 has 14 residues. CDR1 and CDR2 (germline): LNHDA, SQIVND (reference sequence). V was pared by 10 bases and J by 2 bases, with 9 bases of the junction left unmatched. The CDR3 spells CATDRGQVNTEAFF. In DNA, the CDR3 is TGTGCCACCGACCGGGGACAGGTAAACACTGAAGCTTTCTTT. The full variable domain, with the rest looked up from reference TRBV19 and TRBJ1-1, is DGGITQSPKYLFRKEGQNVTLSCEQNLNHDAMYWYRQDPGQGLRLIYYSQIVNDFQKGDIAEGYSVSREKKESFPLTVTSAQKNPTAFYLCATDRGQVNTEAFFGQGTRLTVV.

This chain connects TRBV11-2 to TRBJ2-1; perhaps TRBD2 as D (6 bases). The CDR3 contains 14 residues. The ends were cut back, 4 bases at V and 5 bases at J, with 12 bases in the middle. The V gene's germline CDR1 is SGHAT and CDR2 FQNNGV. The DNA for the CDR3 is TGTGCCAGCAGCTCATCGGGGGTCCACAATGAGCAGTTCTTC. Encoded protein: CASSSSGVHNEQFF.

The V gene is TRBV29-1, the J gene TRBJ1-2; TRBD1 matches 9 bases. The V gene's germline CDR1 is SQVTM and CDR2 ANQGSEA. V shed 6 bases and J 5 bases; nucleotides not matched to a gene: 10. The CDR3 has 14 residues. CDR3 loop: CSVPRQGGAYGYTF. For the CDR3, the DNA is TGCAGCGTCCCACGACAGGGGGGGGCTTATGGCTACACCTTC.

V gene TRBV5-4 combines with J gene TRBJ2-3; 8 bases agree with TRBD1. The CDR3 has 14 amino acids. The V gene's germline CDR1 is SGHNT and CDR2 YYREEE (reference sequence). Trimming took 4 bases from V and 4 from J; bases not matched to a gene: 5. This chain's CDR3 is CASSPDRGADTQYF. CDR3 DNA sequence: TGTGCCAGCAGCCCCGACAGGGGCGCAGATACGCAGTATTTT.

The CDR3 nucleotides are TGCGCCAGCAGCTTGGCGGGCACAGATACGCAGTATTTT. Protein sequence: CASSLAGTDTQYF. This chain uses TRBV5-1 with TRBJ2-3; D is unresolved. V lost 0 bases and J lost 1, with 3 bases in between. This CDR3 has 13 residues. Germline V gene sequence: CDR1 SGHRS, CDR2 YFSETQ.

The J gene is TRBJ1-4, the V gene TRBV4-2, with 9 bases that match TRBD1. In germline, CDR1 is LGHNA, CDR2 YNFKEQ. The CDR3 has 14 residues. The V and J ends lost 5 bases and 8 bases, in that order; junction bases with no gene match: 6. CDR3 amino acids: CASSGRTGEEKLFF. CDR3 DNA sequence: TGTGCCAGCAGCGGACGGACAGGGGAGGAAAAACTGTTTTTT.

This chain uses TRBV30 with TRBJ2-7, with a tentative D call TRBD2 (6 bases). Trimming took off 3 bases at V and 6 bases at J, with 12 bases between the two ends. The length of the CDR3 is 12 residues. The germline CDR1 and CDR2 sequences are GTSNPN and SVGIG (reference sequence). The chain's CDR3 is CAWSLTGAEQYF. Written as DNA, the CDR3 is TGTGCCTGGAGCCTGACGGGAGCCGAGCAGTACTTC.

This clone showed up just once. The genes are TRBV2 and TRBJ2-3, with D hard to call. V was shortened by 7 bases and J by 1 base, with 12 bases between the two germline ends. The CDR3 runs 14 residues. The germline V gene has CDR1 SNHLY and CDR2 FYNNEI. DNA of the CDR3: TGTGCCAGCAAAGGCGGAGTGGGCACAGATACGCAGTATTTT. This gives the protein CASKGGVGTDTQYF.

This clone was seen a few times. This chain uses TRBV29-1 with TRBJ2-5; 10 positions agree with TRBD1. The last part of the DNA fits TRBJ2-7 better; the J call may be wrong. Germline V gene lookup returns CDR1 SQVTM and CDR2 ANQGSEA. The CDR3 loop spans 15 amino acids. This CDR3 is CSVAPGQGFSYEQYF. The CDR3, as DNA: TGCAGCGTTGCGCCGGGACAGGGGTTCTCCTACGAGCAGTACTTC.

The chain has TRBV27 and TRBJ2-3; 8 nucleotides line up with TRBD2. The CDR3 sequence is 15 residues long. The germline V gene has CDR1 MNHEY and CDR2 SMNVEV (reference sequence). J was trimmed by 3 bases and V by 10 bases; bases with no gene match: 12. The CDR3 here is CATERSGRGTDTQYF. In DNA, the CDR3 is TGTGCCACCGAACGCAGCGGGAGAGGGACAGATACGCAGTATTTT.

The chain employs TRBV4-2 and TRBJ2-7; TRBD2 matches at 12 bases. J was trimmed by 5 bases and V by 0 bases; bases with no gene match: 11. Per the germline V gene, CDR1 is LGHNA and CDR2 is YNFKEQ. The CDR3 sequence is 18 residues long. CDR3 in DNA: TGTGCCAGCAGCCAAGATTCCGTTAGACTAGCGGGAGTCAACGAGCAGTACTTC. Protein sequence: CASSQDSVRLAGVNEQYF.

This chain links TRBV28 with TRBJ2-3, with 7 positions matching TRBD2. The CDR3 covers 14 residues. The germline gives CDR1 MDHEN, CDR2 SYDVKM. Trimming at V came to 6 bases and at J to 2 bases, leaving 5 bases not matched to a gene. CDR3 DNA: TGTGCCAGCAGCTTCAGGGACTACACAGATACGCAGTATTTT. Amino acid sequence: CASSFRDYTDTQYF.

Written as DNA, the CDR3 is TGTGCCAGCAGGGCGACAGGGGCGGAAACCGGGGAGCTGTTTTTT. It translates to CASRATGAETGELFF. The gene calls are TRBV7-9 and TRBJ2-2; TRBD1 matches at 8 bases. Germline V lookup: CDR1 SEHNR, CDR2 FQNEAQ (reference sequence). This CDR3 is 15 amino acids long. J was trimmed by 5 bases and V by 6 bases; bases with no gene match: 8.

The chain joins TRBV5-1 to TRBJ2-7, with 11 bases fitting TRBD2. The CDR3 contains 14 residues. Germline V lookup: CDR1 SGHRS, CDR2 YFSETQ. The V segment lost 2 bases and the J segment 3 bases; nucleotides outside the gene matches: 1. The CDR3 reads CASSFSGRGYEQYF. Here the CDR3 DNA reads TGCGCCAGCAGCTTTAGCGGGAGGGGCTACGAGCAGTACTTC.

The chain carries TRBV19 and TRBJ1-5; possible D gene TRBD1, 6 bases. With 4 bases removed from V and 6 bases from J, the gap between germline ends came to 13 bases. CDR1 and CDR2 (germline): LNHDA, SQIVND (reference sequence). The CDR3 has 14 amino acids. The DNA of the CDR3 is TGTGCCAGTAGTAATGGCGGGGGCTTTCAGCCCCAGCATTTT. Translated: CASSNGGGFQPQHF.

Points on this clone: At the DNA level, this CDR3 is encoded by other sequences in the same sample as well. The chain combines TRBV28 with TRBJ2-7, with TRBD1 matching over 9 bases. CDR1 is MDHEN, CDR2 SYDVKM, per germline. The V segment lost 3 bases and the J segment 3 bases; nucleotides outside the gene matches: 3. The CDR3 runs 14 residues. The CDR3 bases are TGTGCCAGCAGTTTGCGGACAGGGGACTACGAGCAGTACTTC. This encodes CASSLRTGDYEQYF.

The chain joins TRBV4-1 to TRBJ2-1, with a weak D call TRBD2 (5 bases). Germline CDR1 reads MGHRA; CDR2 reads YSYEKL. The V gene lost 1 base and the J gene lost 4 bases, with 11 bases spanning the gap. The CDR3 has 15 residues. The CDR3 nucleotides are TGCGCCAGCAGCCAAGGAGGCGGGTTATACAATGAGCAGTTCTTC. It yields the protein CASSQGGGLYNEQFF.

The rearrangement uses TRBV1 and TRBJ1-6; the table's D call, TRBD1, was not checked against the DNA. TRBV1 is an annotated pseudogene. The CDR3 spans 15 residues. In nucleotides, the CDR3 is TGCACCAGCAGCCATTTGCTGTGGGCTGACTCACCCCTCCACTTT. It translates to CTSSHLLWADSPLHF.

The chain employs TRBV5-5 and TRBJ2-5, with D hard to call. Germline CDR1 and CDR2: SGHKS and YYEKEE (reference sequence). The V end was cut by 2 bases, the J end by 2 bases, with 10 bases between. CDR3 length: 14 residues. The DNA for the CDR3 is TGTGCCAGCAGCTTCAACAGCAATCAAGAGACCCAGTACTTC. It yields the protein CASSFNSNQETQYF.